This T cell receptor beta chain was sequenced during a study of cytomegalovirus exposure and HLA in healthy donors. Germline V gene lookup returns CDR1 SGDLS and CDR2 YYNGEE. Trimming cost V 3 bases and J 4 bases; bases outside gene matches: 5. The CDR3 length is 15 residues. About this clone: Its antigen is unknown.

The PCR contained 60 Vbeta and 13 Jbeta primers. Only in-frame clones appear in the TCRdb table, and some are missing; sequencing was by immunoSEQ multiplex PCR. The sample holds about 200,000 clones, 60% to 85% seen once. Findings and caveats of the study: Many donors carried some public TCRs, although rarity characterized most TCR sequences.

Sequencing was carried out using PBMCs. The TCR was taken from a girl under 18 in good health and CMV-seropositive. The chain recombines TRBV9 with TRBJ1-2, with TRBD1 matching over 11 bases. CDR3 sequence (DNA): TGTGCCAGCAGCGCATCCGGGACAGGGGGCTATGGCTACACCTTC. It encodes CASSASGTGGYGYTF.